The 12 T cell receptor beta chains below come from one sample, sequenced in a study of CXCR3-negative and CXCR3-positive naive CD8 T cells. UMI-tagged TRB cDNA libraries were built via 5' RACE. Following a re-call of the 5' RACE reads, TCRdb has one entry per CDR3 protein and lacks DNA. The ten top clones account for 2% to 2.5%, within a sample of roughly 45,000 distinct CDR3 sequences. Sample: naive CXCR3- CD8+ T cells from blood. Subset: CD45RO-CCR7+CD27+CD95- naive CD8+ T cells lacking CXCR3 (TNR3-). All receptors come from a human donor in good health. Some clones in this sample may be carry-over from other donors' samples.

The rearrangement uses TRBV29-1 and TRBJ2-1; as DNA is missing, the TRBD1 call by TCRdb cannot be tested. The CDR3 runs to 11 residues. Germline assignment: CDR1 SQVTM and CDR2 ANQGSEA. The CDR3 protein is CSAPGGNEQFF.

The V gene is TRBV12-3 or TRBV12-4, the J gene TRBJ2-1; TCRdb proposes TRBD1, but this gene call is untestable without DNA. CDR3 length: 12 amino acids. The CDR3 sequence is CASKIGGNEQFF.

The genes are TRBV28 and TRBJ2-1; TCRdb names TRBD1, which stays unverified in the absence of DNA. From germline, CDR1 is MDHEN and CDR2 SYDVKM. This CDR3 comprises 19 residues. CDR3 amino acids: CTSSLLAWTGDFSYNEQFF.

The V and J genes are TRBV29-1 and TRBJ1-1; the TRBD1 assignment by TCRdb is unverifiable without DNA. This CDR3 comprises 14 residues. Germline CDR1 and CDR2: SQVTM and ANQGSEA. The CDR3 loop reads CSVVGSRRDPEAFF.

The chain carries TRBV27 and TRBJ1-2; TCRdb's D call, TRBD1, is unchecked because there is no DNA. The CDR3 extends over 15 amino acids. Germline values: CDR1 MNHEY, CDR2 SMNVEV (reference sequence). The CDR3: CASNPVSGQTYGYTF.

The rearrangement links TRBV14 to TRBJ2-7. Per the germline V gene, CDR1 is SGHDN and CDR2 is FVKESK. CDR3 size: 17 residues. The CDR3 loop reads CASSQDLIVPNSYEQYF.

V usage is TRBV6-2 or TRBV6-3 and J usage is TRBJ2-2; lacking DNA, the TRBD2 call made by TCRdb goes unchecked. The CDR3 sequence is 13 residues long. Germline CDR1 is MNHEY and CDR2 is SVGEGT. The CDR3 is CASTGGHTGELFF.

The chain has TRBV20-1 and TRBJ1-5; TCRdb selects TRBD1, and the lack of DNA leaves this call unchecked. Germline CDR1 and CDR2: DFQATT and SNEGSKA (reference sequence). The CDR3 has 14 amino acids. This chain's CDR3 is CSAPVGAIYQPQHF.

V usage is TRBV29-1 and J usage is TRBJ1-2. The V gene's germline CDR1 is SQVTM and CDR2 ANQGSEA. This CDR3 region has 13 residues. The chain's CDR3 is CSVEDSLNYGYTF.

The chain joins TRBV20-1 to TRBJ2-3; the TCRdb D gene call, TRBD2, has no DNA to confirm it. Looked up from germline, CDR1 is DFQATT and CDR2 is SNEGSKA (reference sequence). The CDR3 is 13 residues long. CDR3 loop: CSANSRSADTQYF.

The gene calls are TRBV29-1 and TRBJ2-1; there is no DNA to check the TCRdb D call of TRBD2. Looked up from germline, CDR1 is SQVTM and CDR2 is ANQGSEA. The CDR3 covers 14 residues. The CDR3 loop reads CSGLGGRARNEQFF.

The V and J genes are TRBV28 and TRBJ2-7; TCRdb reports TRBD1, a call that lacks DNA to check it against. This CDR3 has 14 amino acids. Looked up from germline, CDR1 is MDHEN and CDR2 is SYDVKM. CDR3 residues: CASSLTDSTYEQYF.